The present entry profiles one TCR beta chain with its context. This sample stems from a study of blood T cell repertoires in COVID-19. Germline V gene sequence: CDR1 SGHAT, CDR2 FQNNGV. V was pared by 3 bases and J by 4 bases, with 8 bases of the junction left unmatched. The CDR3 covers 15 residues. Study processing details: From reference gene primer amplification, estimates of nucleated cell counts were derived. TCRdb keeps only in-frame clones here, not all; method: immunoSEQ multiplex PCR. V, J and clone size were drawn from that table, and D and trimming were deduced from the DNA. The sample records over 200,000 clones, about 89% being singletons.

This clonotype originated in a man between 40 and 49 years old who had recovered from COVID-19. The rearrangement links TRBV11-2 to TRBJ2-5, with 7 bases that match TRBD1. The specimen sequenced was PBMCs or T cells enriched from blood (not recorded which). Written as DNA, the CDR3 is TGTGCCAGCAGCTTTTCGCAGGGGGTAAGAGAGACCCAGTACTTC. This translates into CASSFSQGVRETQYF.